These T cell receptor beta chains were read from a single sample in a study of T cells expressing NK-cell markers. Reanalyzing the 5' RACE reads, TCRdb keeps one entry per CDR3 protein, without DNA. This listing includes around 280,000 distinct CDR3 sequences. The specimen sequenced was blood T cells: a sorted CD56 or NKG2C T cell subset, CD4+ or CD8+ T cells, or bulk PBMC T cells (not recorded which). All receptors derive from a man younger than 30 in good health. Both conserved end residues are part of each CDR3.

18 TRBJ2-1 TRBV4-3 CASSQVGAGWRGNNEQFF
15 TRBJ1-3 TRBV10-3 CAISESRTGGNTIYF
13 TRBJ1-1 TRBV6-1 CASTRVRGTEAFF
14 TRBJ2-1 TRBV20-1 CSARAGLAGYEQFF
15 TRBJ1-1 TRBV7-2 CASSLDFQGDTEAFF
16 TRBJ2-3 TRBV6-2/TRBV6-3 CASTPIAGGRTDTQYF
19 TRBJ2-1 TRBV29-1 CSVKGLAGDTEGTYNEQFF
15 TRBJ1-2 TRBV5-1 CASSLETDRGYGYTF
15 TRBJ2-3 TRBV6-5 CASSYSRVGTDTQYF
14 TRBJ1-6 TRBV29-1 CSAQDSSYNSPLHF
14 TRBJ2-1 TRBV10-3 CAISEGQGYNEQFF
17 TRBJ1-3 TRBV10-1 CASSDPGGPSSGNTIYF
13 TRBJ2-7 TRBV6-1 CATGGYTSYEQYF
12 TRBJ2-7 TRBV15 CATGSGPYEQYF
14 TRBJ1-5 TRBV20-1 CSAMGIESNQPQHF
13 TRBJ2-1 TRBV29-1 CSVGGRFTGEQFF
17 TRBJ2-1 TRBV7-9 CASSSPDRGSSYNEQFF
13 TRBJ1-2 TRBV12-3/TRBV12-4 CASRLQGAQGYTF
15 TRBJ2-2 TRBV10-3 CAISGVQGATGELFF
15 TRBJ2-5 TRBV24-1 CATSDLRAGQETQYF
13 TRBJ1-5 TRBV28 CASSNEGFQPQHF
17 TRBJ2-2 TRBV4-3 CASSQAAGGPGTGELFF